One T cell receptor (beta chain) is described in this entry. What it binds is unknown. TCRdb itself ran the 5' RACE reads through MiXCR, one entry per CDR3 protein. The profile shows about 440,000 distinct CDR3 sequences, around 20% of them singletons. The entry originates in a study of T-cell memory formation after mild COVID-19. General study points: Clones that got smaller from day 15 to 85 had even CD4/CD8, while clones growing later tipped toward CD4+. Some clones that responded turned up in pre-infection memory, which suggests that cross-reactive memory joined in.

The sample taken for sequencing was PBMCs or a T cell subset sorted from them (not recorded which). The TCR was taken from an adult woman who had mild COVID-19 (a few samples of this study predate the infection). Cell type and time point are not known.

CDR3 in amino acids: CASSADRGYTF. In DNA, the CDR3 is TGTGCCAGCAGTGCTGACCGGGGCTACACCTTC. The chain links TRBV9 to TRBJ1-2, with no clear D. Looked up from germline, CDR1 is SGDLS and CDR2 is YYNGEE. The CDR3 runs 11 residues. Trimming removed 5 bases from V and 8 bases from J, with 10 bases in between.